This section outlines one T cell receptor (beta chain) sequence together with its context. What it binds is unknown. The CDR3 length is 16 residues. The germline V and J ends were trimmed by 1 base and 0 bases, with 12 bases remaining between them. CDR1 and CDR2 (germline): MGHRA, YSYEKL. The data originate from a study of T cell responses to AZD1222 COVID-19 vaccine. The overall study: Doses given second, at about 4 or about 12 weeks, were pooled. Findings and limits, study-wide: Repertoires were obtained solely post-peak T cell response. There were vaccine-associated CD4 TCRs across spike, dominant at 160-218 and 743-854. At baseline, just a handful of AZD1222 recipients tested seropositive.

Clones were read by immunoSEQ multiplex PCR, and TCRdb kept only the in-frame ones, dropping some. Of around 100,000 clones listed, approximately 87% are singletons. The sample in question was peripheral blood, obtained on day 0 of AZD1222 vaccination. The receptor comes from an adult in good health. The chain is built from TRBV4-1 and TRBJ2-5, with a tentative D call TRBD1 (5 bases). The CDR3 region is CASSQVPTVHQETQYF. In DNA form, the CDR3 reads TGCGCCAGCAGCCAAGTACCGACAGTCCACCAAGAGACCCAGTACTTC.